This T cell receptor (beta chain) was obtained from a study of T cell responses to AZD1222 COVID-19 vaccine. Background on the study: Recipients boosted at about 4 weeks or about 12 weeks are pooled.

Germline V lookup: CDR1 SGHRS, CDR2 YFSETQ. V shed 4 bases and J shed 3 bases, with 14 bases lying between them. The CDR3 contains 15 residues. TCRdb's copy holds only in-frame clones and misses some; the assay was immunoSEQ multiplex PCR. This sample yields 95,000 to 150,000 clones, of which about 91% are seen a single time; roughly 1.8% belongs to the top ten. Sequenced material: peripheral blood, taken on day 0 of AZD1222 vaccination. This TCR derives from an adult in good health. This sequence joins TRBV5-1 and TRBJ1-3; no clear D. CDR3 in DNA: TGCGCCAGCAGCCCGCTTTCTACTTTTGGAAACACCATATATTTT. Translated: CASSPLSTFGNTIYF.